The 25 T cell receptor beta chains reported below all come from one sample, sequenced in a study of human T cells and chemical hapten exposure. TCRdb re-derived calls from the RACE reads in MiXCR, one entry per CDR3 protein. In the table there are about 180,000 distinct CDR3 sequences, 25% to 30% of which are singletons. Specified time point: pre-sensitization, week 0. Stated treatment: therapeutic diphenylcyclopropenone sensitization with weekly scalp DPC. Sequencing was performed on whole blood, taken in connection with sensitization to the hapten diphenylcyclopropenone (DPC). These receptors were collected from a woman aged 25-40 years with alopecia areata. Some clones in this sample may be carry-over from other donors' samples.

The V call is TRBV28, the J call TRBJ1-1; weak D call: TRBD1 (6 bases). Trimming pared 3 bases from V and 3 bases from J, leaving 8 bases between. Germline V gene sequence: CDR1 MDHEN, CDR2 SYDVKM. The CDR3 is 13 amino acids. CDR3 amino acids: CASSFQGHTEAFF. DNA of the CDR3: TGTGCCAGCAGTTTTCAGGGGCACACTGAAGCTTTCTTT.

The V gene is TRBV11-2, the J gene TRBJ2-7; D gene unclear. The length of the CDR3 is 11 residues. Trimming cost V 5 bases and J 1 base, with 3 bases left between them. From germline, CDR1 is SGHAT and CDR2 FQNNGV. The chain's CDR3 is CASSVSYEQYF. CDR3 sequence (DNA): TGTGCCAGCAGCGTATCCTACGAGCAGTACTTC.

V usage is TRBV7-2 and J usage is TRBJ2-3, with D maybe TRBD2 (6 bases). Germline-derived CDR1 and CDR2 are SGHTA and FQGNSA. The length of the CDR3 is 19 residues. With 3 bases removed from V and 2 bases from J, the gap between germline ends came to 24 bases. CDR3: CASSFPGGRGLESTDTQYF. In DNA, the CDR3 is TGTGCCAGCAGCTTTCCGGGCGGGCGGGGTTTGGAATCCACAGATACGCAGTATTTT.

The V and J genes are TRBV28 and TRBJ2-5, with 8 bases lining up with TRBD2. Looked up from germline, CDR1 is MDHEN and CDR2 is SYDVKM. After removal of 5 bases from V and 1 base from J, the junction contained 6 bases not matched to a gene. CDR3 length: 15 amino acids. The DNA of the CDR3 is TGTGCCAGCAGTAAGGCGGGAGGCCCCCAAGAGACCCAGTACTTC. It is translated as CASSKAGGPQETQYF. The full variable domain, completed using reference TRBV28 and TRBJ2-5, is DVKVTQSSRYLVKRTGEKVFLECVQDMDHENMFWYRQDPGLGLRLIYFSYDVKMKEKGDIPEGYSVSREKKERFSLILESASTNQTSMYLCASSKAGGPQETQYFGPGTRLLVL.

The chain has TRBV7-2 and TRBJ1-5; 9 bases match TRBD1. The V and J ends lost 4 bases and 4 bases, in that order; junction bases with no gene match: 5. CDR1 is SGHTA, CDR2 FQGNSA, per germline. This CDR3 is built from 15 residues. CDR3 coding DNA: TGTGCCAGCAGCTCCCGACAGGGGGTTAATCAGCCCCAGCATTTT. Protein: CASSSRQGVNQPQHF.

This clonotype showed up just once. The chain has TRBV7-2 and TRBJ2-1, with 11 bases fitting TRBD2. The CDR3 is 17 residues long. In germline, CDR1 is SGHTA, CDR2 FQGNSA. J lost 3 bases, V lost 5 bases, and 9 bases had no gene match. The CDR3 reads CASSVTSGSGVYNEQFF. CDR3 sequence (DNA): TGTGCCAGCAGCGTAACTAGCGGGAGTGGGGTCTACAATGAGCAGTTCTTC.

This clonotype turned up a few times. The chain carries TRBV29-1 and TRBJ2-1, with TRBD2 matching over 7 bases. V lost 7 bases to trimming and J lost 9 bases; unmatched junction nucleotides: 15. The CDR3 has 14 residues. Per germline, CDR1 SQVTM and CDR2 ANQGSEA. The chain's CDR3 is CSAAFAGDVGEQFF. The CDR3 DNA reads TGCAGCGCCGCCTTCGCGGGAGATGTTGGTGAGCAGTTCTTC.

The V gene is TRBV5-1, the J gene TRBJ1-1; D perhaps matches TRBD1 (5 bases). From germline, CDR1 is SGHRS and CDR2 YFSETQ. CDR3 length equals 15 residues. The germline V and J ends were trimmed by 0 bases and 5 bases, with 14 bases remaining between them. The CDR3: CASSLAWGTGTEAFF. The CDR3 DNA reads as TGCGCCAGCAGCTTGGCGTGGGGGACGGGTACTGAAGCTTTCTTT.

The chain links TRBV10-3 to TRBJ2-1; weak D call: TRBD1 (5 bases). CDR1 and CDR2 from the germline V gene are ENHRY and SYGVKD. Trimming pared 3 bases from V and 9 bases from J, leaving 15 bases between. This CDR3 contains 14 residues. The CDR3 loop reads CAISDNQGSGEQFF. DNA for the CDR3: TGTGCCATCAGTGATAACCAGGGATCCGGTGAGCAGTTCTTC.

This clonotype was seen more than once but under ten times. V is TRBV7-2 and J is TRBJ1-2, with D unclear. The CDR3 is made up of 14 amino acids. V lost 1 base, J lost 4 bases, and 10 bases lay in between. CDR1 is SGHTA and CDR2 is FQGNSA in the germline V gene. CDR3 nucleotide sequence: TGTGCCAGCAGCTTAGACGGCCAGACCTATGGCTACACCTTC. As protein: CASSLDGQTYGYTF. Supplemented by reference TRBV7-2 and TRBJ1-2, the full variable domain reads GAGVSQSPSNKVTEKGKDVELRCDPISGHTALYWYRQSLGQGLEFLIYFQGNSAPDKSGLPSDRFSAERTGGSVSTLTIQRTQQEDSAVYLCASSLDGQTYGYTFGSGTRLTVV.

The V gene is TRBV7-2, the J gene TRBJ2-1; weak D call: TRBD2 (5 bases). CDR3 length equals 13 residues. Germline V gene data show CDR1 as SGHTA and CDR2 as FQGNSA. Trimming shortened V by 5 bases and J by 7 bases, and 12 bases separated the two germline ends. CDR3 DNA sequence: TGTGCCAGCAGCCTCCGGGAACGAAATGAGCAGTTCTTC. Its translation: CASSLRERNEQFF.

This chain links TRBV24-1 with TRBJ2-6; possibly TRBD1 for D (5 bases). The ends were cut back, 4 bases at V and 4 bases at J, with 16 bases in the middle. The CDR3 consists of 17 residues. Germline CDR1 KGHDR, CDR2 SFDVKD. CDR3 sequence (DNA): TGTGCCACCAGTGACCGCCGAGGCAGGGCCGGGGCCAACGTCCTGACTTTC. This sequence encodes CATSDRRGRAGANVLTF.

This chain connects TRBV6-5 to TRBJ1-4; no firm D call. V lost 0 bases to trimming and J lost 8 bases, with 13 bases between them. This CDR3 spans 15 amino acids. CDR1 is MNHEY, CDR2 SVGAGI, per germline. The CDR3 coding sequence is TGTGCCAGCAGTTACTCGGGCCCCCCTCGGGAAAAACTGTTTTTT. Amino acid sequence: CASSYSGPPREKLFF.

A few counts support this clonotype. The chain employs TRBV7-3 and TRBJ2-4, with D tentatively TRBD1 (6 bases). CDR3 length equals 15 residues. Germline V CDR1 and CDR2: SGHTA, FQGTGA. Deletions cut 2 bases from V and 8 bases from J, with 16 bases between. DNA of the CDR3: TGTGCCAGCAGCTTACGTGGTAGCAGGGGTGACATTCAGTACTTC. It codes for CASSLRGSRGDIQYF.

The genes are TRBV24-1 and TRBJ1-2, with D hard to call. Per the germline V gene, CDR1 is KGHDR and CDR2 is SFDVKD. With 9 bases removed from V and 2 bases from J, the gap between germline ends came to 12 bases. The CDR3 is 13 amino acids. The DNA for the CDR3 is TGTGCCACCCGATTCAGGAGGAACTATGGCTACACCTTC. Its translation is CATRFRRNYGYTF.

The chain has TRBV7-2 and TRBJ2-5; the D gene is possibly TRBD1 (6 bases). Germline assignment: CDR1 SGHTA and CDR2 FQGNSA. CDR3 length: 13 residues. V was shortened by 5 bases and J by 2 bases, with 9 bases between the two germline ends. The CDR3 here is CASSRGKQETQYF. In DNA form, the CDR3 reads TGTGCCAGCAGCAGGGGGAAACAAGAGACCCAGTACTTC.

Only a few counts were recorded for this clonotype. V is TRBV25-1 and J is TRBJ1-2; weak D call: TRBD1 (5 bases). Germline CDR1 is MGHDK and CDR2 is SYGVNS. This CDR3 region has 12 residues. V was trimmed by 8 bases and J by 4 bases, leaving 11 bases between them. The CDR3 loop reads CASLGAGYGYTF. CDR3 DNA sequence: TGTGCCAGCCTAGGGGCAGGCTATGGCTACACCTTC.

This rearrangement joins TRBV20-1 to TRBJ2-7, with D unresolved. Germline CDR1 is DFQATT and CDR2 is SNEGSKA (reference sequence). The CDR3 is made up of 13 amino acids. Trimming took 6 bases from V and 3 from J, leaving 15 bases between them. The CDR3 is CSAFRTDSYEQYF. CDR3 nucleotides: TGCAGTGCATTTCGGACGGATAGCTACGAGCAGTACTTC.

CDR3 nucleotides: TGTGCCATCGAAACGGGGAGAGGGGTCAATGAGCAGTTCTTC. Its translation is CAIETGRGVNEQFF. The chain links TRBV10-3 to TRBJ2-1; TRBD1 or TRBD2 may be the D gene (5 bases each). This CDR3 has 14 amino acids. V gave up 8 bases and J gave up 6 bases, with 17 bases separating them. Germline CDR1 reads ENHRY; CDR2 reads SYGVKD.

This clonotype was seen repeatedly, ten times or more. The gene calls are TRBV7-2 and TRBJ1-2, with D unclear. CDR1 and CDR2 from the germline V gene are SGHTA and FQGNSA. With 9 bases removed from V and 0 bases from J, the gap between germline ends came to 11 bases. The CDR3 has 13 amino acids. CDR3 in amino acids: CASEAGTNYGYTF. The CDR3 DNA reads as TGTGCCAGTGAGGCAGGCACTAACTATGGCTACACCTTC.

The sample holds a few counts of this clonotype. This chain connects TRBV9 to TRBJ2-3, with 8 positions matching TRBD2. Losses at the gene ends were 6 bases for V and 1 base for J; bases not matched to a gene: 13. Germline loops: CDR1 SGDLS, CDR2 YYNGEE. CDR3 length: 17 residues. The DNA for the CDR3 is TGTGCCAGCAACAAACGGGGGGGACGGATTGGCACAGATACGCAGTATTTT. It is translated as CASNKRGGRIGTDTQYF.

In the case of this clonotype: With a much larger clone just one base away, this may be a read error. The chain combines TRBV9 with TRBJ1-2; D might be TRBD1 (6 bases). In germline, CDR1 is SGDLS, CDR2 YYNGEE. The CDR3 spans 14 residues. This CDR3 is CASSVVGGADGYIF. CDR3 sequence (DNA): TGTGCCAGCAGCGTAGTGGGGGGCGCGGATGGCTACATCTTC.

V gene TRBV4-1 combines with J gene TRBJ2-1, with 8 bases identical to TRBD1. CDR1 and CDR2 (germline): MGHRA, YSYEKL. Germline trimming cut 2 bases from V and 4 bases from J; bases unmatched to any gene: 19. CDR3 length: 20 amino acids. The CDR3 here is CASSQTGVWDRRKSYNEQFF. The DNA for the CDR3 is TGCGCCAGCAGCCAAACGGGCGTATGGGACAGGAGAAAATCTTACAATGAGCAGTTCTTC.

V gene TRBV6-2 or TRBV6-3 combines with J gene TRBJ1-5; D gene unclear. This CDR3 is built from 15 residues. CDR1 and CDR2 from the germline V gene are MNHEY and SVGEGT. The germline V and J ends were trimmed by 6 bases and 0 bases, with 12 bases remaining between them. CDR3 sequence reads: CASRTGSASNQPQHF. CDR3 DNA: TGTGCCAGCAGAACCGGGAGTGCTAGCAATCAGCCCCAGCATTTT.

The V and J genes are TRBV2 and TRBJ2-1; 8 bases are a match to TRBD2. This CDR3 contains 14 residues. Germline CDR1 SNHLY, CDR2 FYNNEI. With 7 bases clipped from V and 6 bases from J, the junction kept 8 bases outside the gene matches. The CDR3 spells CASISGSFPNEQFF. The DNA for the CDR3 is TGTGCCAGCATAAGCGGGAGCTTCCCCAATGAGCAGTTCTTC. The full variable domain, rest sourced from reference TRBV2 and TRBJ2-1, is EPEVTQTPSHQVTQMGQEVILRCVPISNHLYFYWYRQILGQKVEFLVSFYNNEISEKSEIFDDQFSVERPDGSNFTLKIRSTKLEDSAMYFCASISGSFPNEQFFGPGTRLTVL.